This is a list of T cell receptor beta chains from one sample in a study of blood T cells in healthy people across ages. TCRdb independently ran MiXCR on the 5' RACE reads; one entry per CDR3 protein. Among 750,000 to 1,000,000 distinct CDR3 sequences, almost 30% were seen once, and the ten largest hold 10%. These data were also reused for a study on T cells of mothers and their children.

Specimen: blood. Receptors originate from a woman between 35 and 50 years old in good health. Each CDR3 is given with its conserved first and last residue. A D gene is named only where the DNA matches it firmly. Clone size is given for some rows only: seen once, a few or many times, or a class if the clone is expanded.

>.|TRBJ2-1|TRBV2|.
CASSLAPKNEQFF
TGTGCCAGCAGCTTGGCCCCTAAGAATGAGCAGTTCTTC
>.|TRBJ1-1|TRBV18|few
CASSRGTQNTEAFF
TGTGCCAGCTCACGAGGGACACAGAACACTGAAGCTTTCTTT
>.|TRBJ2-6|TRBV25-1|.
CASSENQGQGGVSGANVLTF
TGTGCCAGCAGTGAAAATCAAGGGCAGGGGGGCGTCTCTGGGGCCAACGTCCTGACTTTC
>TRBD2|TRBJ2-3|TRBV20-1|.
CSAPPGGGAADTQYF
TGCAGTGCCCCCCCAGGCGGGGGGGCCGCAGATACGCAGTATTTT
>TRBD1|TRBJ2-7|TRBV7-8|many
CASSLLDRGDEQYF
TGTGCCAGCAGCTTACTGGACAGGGGGGACGAGCAGTACTTC
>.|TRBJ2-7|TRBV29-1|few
CSVEDKSSYEQYF
TGCAGCGTTGAAGATAAATCCTCCTACGAGCAGTACTTC
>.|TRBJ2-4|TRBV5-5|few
CASSVLGRQGTKNIQYF
TGTGCCAGCAGCGTTCTGGGAAGGCAGGGAACCAAAAACATTCAGTACTTC
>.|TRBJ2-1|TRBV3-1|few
CASSIRLRSSYNEQFF
TGTGCCAGCAGCATACGACTTAGAAGCTCCTACAATGAGCAGTTCTTC
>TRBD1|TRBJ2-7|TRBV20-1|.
CSARDSFRDRGYNEQYF
TGCAGTGCTAGAGATTCGTTTAGGGACAGGGGTTACAATGAGCAGTACTTC
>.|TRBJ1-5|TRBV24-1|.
CATSDPAGGGNQPQHF
TGTGCCACCAGTGACCCGGCGGGGGGAGGCAATCAGCCCCAGCATTTT
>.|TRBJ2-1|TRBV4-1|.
CASSPAPFPGARNEQFF
TGCGCCAGCAGCCCGGCCCCGTTTCCGGGAGCCCGCAATGAGCAGTTCTTC
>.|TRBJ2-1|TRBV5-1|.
CASSLERGLTEQFF
TGCGCCAGCAGCTTGGAAAGGGGATTAACCGAGCAGTTCTTC
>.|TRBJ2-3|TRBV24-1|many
CATSVNGGDTQYF
TGTGCCACCAGTGTCAACGGCGGAGATACGCAGTATTTT
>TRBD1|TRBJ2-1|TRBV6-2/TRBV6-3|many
CASRQGAINEQFF
TGTGCCAGCCGACAGGGGGCTATCAATGAGCAGTTCTTC
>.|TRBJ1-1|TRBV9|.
CASSVEPENTEAFF
TGTGCCAGCAGCGTAGAGCCAGAGAACACTGAAGCTTTCTTT
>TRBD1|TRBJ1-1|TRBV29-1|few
CSGNRGRGEAFF
TGCAGCGGTAACAGGGGGCGAGGTGAAGCTTTCTTT
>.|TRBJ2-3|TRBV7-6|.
CASSLGAFTDTQYF
TGTGCCAGCAGCTTAGGGGCCTTCACAGATACGCAGTATTTT
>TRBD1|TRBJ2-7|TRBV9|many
CASALTGGDEQYF
TGTGCCAGCGCCCTGACAGGGGGCGACGAGCAGTACTTC
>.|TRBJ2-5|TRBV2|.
CTSSVGGDEQYF
TGTACCAGCAGTGTTGGAGGGGATGAGCAGTACTTC
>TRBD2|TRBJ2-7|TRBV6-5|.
CASGPSGGATNNEQYF
TGTGCCAGCGGACCCAGCGGGGGGGCCACAAACAATGAGCAGTACTTC
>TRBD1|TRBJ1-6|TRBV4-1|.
CASSEDRGLGSPLHF
TGCGCCAGCAGCGAGGACAGGGGGCTAGGTTCACCCCTCCACTTT
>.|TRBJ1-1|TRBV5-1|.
CASSLDTGTNTEAFF
TGCGCCAGCAGCTTGGATACAGGGACAAACACTGAAGCTTTCTTT
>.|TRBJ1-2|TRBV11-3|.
CASSLDWRGANYGYTF
TGTGCCAGCAGCTTAGATTGGCGGGGAGCTAACTATGGCTACACCTTC
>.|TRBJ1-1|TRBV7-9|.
CASNRRGNTEAFF
TGTGCCAGCAATCGAAGGGGGAACACTGAAGCTTTCTTT
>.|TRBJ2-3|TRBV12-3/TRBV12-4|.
CASSLWQVLSTDMQYF
TGTGCCAGCAGTTTATGGCAGGTCCTTAGCACAGATATGCAGTATTTT
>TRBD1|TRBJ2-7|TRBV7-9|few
CASSLALGGQVPYEQYF
TGTGCCAGCAGCTTAGCGCTTGGGGGACAGGTCCCCTACGAGCAGTACTTC
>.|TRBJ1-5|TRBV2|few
CASNTLWGISNQPQHF
TGTGCCAGCAACACTTTATGGGGGATTAGCAATCAGCCCCAGCATTTT
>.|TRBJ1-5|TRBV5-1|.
CAIAEGHQPQHF
TGCGCCATCGCGGAGGGGCATCAGCCCCAGCATTTT
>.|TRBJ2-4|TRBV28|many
CASSLRGRVNLSIQYF
TGTGCCAGCAGTTTAAGGGGCAGGGTAAATCTGAGCATTCAGTACTTC
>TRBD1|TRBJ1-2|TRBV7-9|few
CASKPGQGFYGYTF
TGTGCCAGTAAACCGGGACAGGGATTCTATGGCTACACCTTC
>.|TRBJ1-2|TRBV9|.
CASSVQGSVEINYGYTF
TGTGCCAGCAGCGTACAGGGTTCGGTAGAGATTAACTATGGCTACACCTTC
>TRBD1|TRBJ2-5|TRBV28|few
CASRDPTGKETQYF
TGTGCCAGCAGGGACCCGACAGGGAAAGAGACCCAGTACTTC
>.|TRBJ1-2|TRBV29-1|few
CSVVFHHYGYTF
TGCAGCGTTGTCTTTCACCACTATGGCTACACCTTC
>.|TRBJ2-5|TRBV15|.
CATSSSRGETQYF
TGTGCCACCAGCTCCTCCAGGGGAGAGACCCAGTACTTC
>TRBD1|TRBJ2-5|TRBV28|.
CASSPQAGTGDETQYF
TGTGCCAGCAGTCCACAGGCTGGGACAGGGGACGAGACCCAGTACTTC
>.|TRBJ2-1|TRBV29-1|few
CSVDSRQTAYNEQFF
TGCAGCGTTGATTCCCGACAGACTGCCTACAATGAGCAGTTCTTC
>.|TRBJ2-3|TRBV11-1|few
CASSLAPRGETQYF
TGTGCCAGCAGCTTAGCCCCACGGGGCGAAACGCAGTATTTT
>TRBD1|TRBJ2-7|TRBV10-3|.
CAGGRGTGAYEQYF
TGTGCCGGAGGTCGCGGGACAGGGGCGTACGAGCAGTACTTC
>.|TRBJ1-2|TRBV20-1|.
CSASFQGEGKGYTF
TGCAGTGCTAGTTTTCAGGGAGAGGGAAAAGGCTACACCTTC
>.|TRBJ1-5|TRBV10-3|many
CAITQDYSNQPQHF
TGTGCCATCACCCAGGACTATAGCAATCAGCCCCAGCATTTT
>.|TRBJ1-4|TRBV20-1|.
CSARGDTLREKLFF
TGCAGTGCTAGAGGCGACACCCTTCGTGAAAAACTGTTTTTT
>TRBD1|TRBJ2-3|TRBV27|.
CASNSRGSRTDTQYF
TGTGCCAGCAATAGCAGGGGGTCGCGCACAGATACGCAGTATTTT
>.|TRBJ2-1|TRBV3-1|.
CASSWIGEQFF
TGTGCCAGCAGCTGGATTGGTGAGCAGTTCTTC
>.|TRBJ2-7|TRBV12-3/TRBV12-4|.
CASSLGWGTYEQYF
TGTGCCAGCAGTCTAGGGTGGGGGACCTACGAGCAGTACTTC
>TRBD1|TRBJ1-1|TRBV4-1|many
CASSLGTGGFSTEAFF
TGCGCCAGCAGCCTTGGGACAGGGGGTTTCAGCACTGAAGCTTTCTTT
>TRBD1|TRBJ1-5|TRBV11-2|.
CASSQQGFNQPQHF
TGTGCCAGCAGTCAACAGGGGTTCAATCAGCCCCAGCATTTT
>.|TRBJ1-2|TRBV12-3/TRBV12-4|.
CASSPVEGGYGYTF
TGTGCCAGCAGCCCTGTCGAGGGAGGCTATGGCTACACCTTC
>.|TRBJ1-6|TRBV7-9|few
CASSFQGEYNSPLHF
TGTGCCAGCAGCTTTCAGGGCGAATATAATTCACCCCTCCACTTT
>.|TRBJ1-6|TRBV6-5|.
CASSYSKPLPGNNSPLHF
TGTGCCAGCAGTTACTCAAAACCTTTGCCAGGAAATAATTCACCCCTCCACTTT
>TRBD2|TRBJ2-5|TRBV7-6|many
CASSPAGALQETQYF
TGTGCCAGCAGCCCAGCGGGGGCCCTCCAAGAGACCCAGTACTTC
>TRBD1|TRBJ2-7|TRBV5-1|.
CASSPGTEPYEQYF
TGCGCCAGCAGCCCGGGGACAGAACCCTACGAGCAGTACTTC
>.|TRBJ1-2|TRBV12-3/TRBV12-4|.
CASSLRDTHYGYTF
TGTGCCAGCAGTTTACGGGACACACACTATGGCTACACCTTC